The rows below give T cell receptor beta chains drawn from one sample of a study of T cells in localized non-small cell lung cancer. The repertoire was sequenced with immunoSEQ multiplex PCR; TCRdb's copy has only in-frame clones and lacks some. The repertoire has tens of thousands of clones, nearly 80% of them found once; the top ten carry 35% to 40%. This material consisted of peripheral blood, taken before any cancer treatment. The source of these receptors is a male donor older than 55 with stage II squamous cell lung carcinoma. The CDR3 runs from the conserved cysteine through the conserved F or W. Each record gives: CDR3 protein, CDR3 DNA, V gene, J gene, D gene, clone size. D genes are given only for firm matches. A clone size is listed for some rows: how often the clone was seen (once, few, many), or a class if it is expanded.

CASSDYEQYF	TGCGCCAGCAGTGATTACGAGCAGTACTTC	TRBV10-2	TRBJ2-7	NA	NA
CASTQGQDSGNEQYF	TGTGCCAGCACCCAGGGTCAGGACAGCGGTAACGAGCAGTACTTC	TRBV7-9	TRBJ2-7	NA	NA
CASSFLMHPELFF	TGTGCCAGCAGTTTTCTAATGCACCCGGAGCTGTTTTTT	TRBV28	TRBJ2-2	NA	NA
CASSPGPRDTGELFF	TGTGCCAGCAGCCCCGGGCCGAGGGACACCGGGGAGCTGTTTTTT	TRBV7-3	TRBJ2-2	NA	NA
CASSFRDSQNTEAFF	TGTGCCAGCAGCTTCCGGGACAGCCAGAACACTGAAGCTTTCTTT	TRBV7-9	TRBJ1-1	TRBD1	NA
CASSSRDRGPEQYF	TGTGCCAGTAGCTCCCGGGACAGGGGGCCCGAGCAGTACTTC	TRBV19	TRBJ2-7	TRBD1	NA
CASKTANSNTEAFF	TGTGCCAGCAAAACAGCCAACTCGAACACTGAAGCTTTCTTT	TRBV7-8	TRBJ1-1	NA	NA
CASSLGGNTEAFF	TGTGCCAGCTCCCTGGGCGGCAACACTGAAGCTTTCTTT	TRBV18	TRBJ1-1	NA	NA
CASSEAQSGQPQHF	TGTGCCAGCAGTGAAGCCCAAAGCGGCCAGCCCCAGCATTTT	TRBV6-1	TRBJ1-5	NA	NA
CASSQGQSSGNTIYF	TGCGCCAGCAGCCAAGGACAGTCCTCTGGAAACACCATATATTTT	TRBV4-1	TRBJ1-3	NA	NA
CASSPGQGFNTIYF	TGTGCCAGCAGCCCGGGACAGGGTTTCAACACCATATATTTT	TRBV7-9	TRBJ1-3	TRBD1	NA
CASTSRGKETQYF	TGTGCCAGCACCAGTAGGGGAAAAGAGACCCAGTACTTC	TRBV5-4	TRBJ2-5	NA	few
CASSPLRDRGTEAFF	TGTGCCAGCAGTCCCTTGAGGGACAGGGGGACTGAAGCTTTCTTT	TRBV27	TRBJ1-1	TRBD1	NA
CASSPREGRTDTQYF	TGTGCCAGCAGCCCGCGGGAGGGCCGGACAGATACGCAGTATTTT	TRBV14	TRBJ2-3	TRBD2	NA
CASSPIAGTNTGELFF	TGTGCCAGCAGCCCTATAGCGGGAACGAACACCGGGGAGCTGTTTTTT	TRBV5-5	TRBJ2-2	TRBD2	NA
CATSRGPETQYF	TGTGCCACCAGCAGGGGCCCAGAGACCCAGTACTTC	TRBV15	TRBJ2-5	NA	NA
CASSLGASLRDEQFF	TGTGCCAGCAGCTTGGGTGCTAGCCTCCGGGATGAGCAGTTCTTC	TRBV5-5	TRBJ2-1	NA	NA
CASSAGIGGSYEQYF	TGTGCCAGCAGTGCGGGTATAGGGGGCTCCTACGAGCAGTACTTC	TRBV6-1	TRBJ2-7	NA	NA
CASTPVEVRGANVLTF	TGTGCCAGCACCCCGGTGGAGGTACGTGGGGCCAACGTCCTGACTTTC	TRBV5-6	TRBJ2-6	NA	NA
CASSLGGPSTYGYTF	TGTGCCAGCAGCTTGGGTGGGCCGTCAACCTATGGCTACACCTTC	TRBV5-5	TRBJ1-2	NA	NA
CASSSYPGLEYF	TGTGCCAGCAGCTCGTACCCGGGACTAGAGTACTTC	TRBV7-2	TRBJ2-7	TRBD2	NA
CASNPGAHYGYTF	TGTGCCAGCAACCCAGGGGCTCATTATGGCTACACCTTC	TRBV6-5	TRBJ1-2	NA	NA
CASSLQGSGNTIYF	TGCGCCAGCAGCTTACAGGGGTCCGGAAACACCATATATTTT	TRBV5-1	TRBJ1-3	TRBD1	NA
CASSFTGGGEKLFF	TGTGCCAGCAGCTTCACAGGGGGCGGTGAAAAACTGTTTTTT	TRBV9	TRBJ1-4	TRBD1	NA
CASSVEGGSEAFF	TGTGCCAGCAGCGTAGAGGGGGGGTCTGAAGCTTTCTTT	TRBV9	TRBJ1-1	NA	medium-sized
CASSPTTGTDTEAFF	TGTGCCAGCTCCCCTACGACAGGGACGGACACTGAAGCTTTCTTT	TRBV18	TRBJ1-1	TRBD1	NA
CASSPGLSYNEQFF	TGTGCCAGCAGCCCCGGATTATCCTACAATGAGCAGTTCTTC	TRBV7-9	TRBJ2-1	NA	NA
CASSSGQSNTGELFF	TGCGCCAGCAGCTCAGGACAGTCGAACACCGGGGAGCTGTTTTTT	TRBV5-1	TRBJ2-2	NA	NA
CASNLQGNEQYF	TGTGCCAGCAATCTACAGGGAAACGAGCAGTACTTC	TRBV2	TRBJ2-7	NA	NA
CASSLGGAVDTQYF	TGTGCCAGCAGCTTAGGAGGGGCGGTAGATACGCAGTATTTT	TRBV7-7	TRBJ2-3	NA	many
CASSLFPGSDTQYF	TGTGCCAGCAGCTTATTTCCGGGATCCGATACGCAGTATTTT	TRBV7-3	TRBJ2-3	NA	once
CATSRKGLGALETQYF	TGTGCCACCAGCAGGAAAGGCCTTGGGGCCTTAGAGACCCAGTACTTC	TRBV15	TRBJ2-5	NA	NA
CASSQRGGNGYTF	TGTGCCAGCAGTCAAAGGGGGGGAAACGGCTACACCTTC	TRBV6-5	TRBJ1-2	NA	NA
CATQPRAANQPQHF	TGTGCCACCCAGCCGAGGGCAGCTAATCAGCCCCAGCATTTT	TRBV6-5	TRBJ1-5	NA	NA
CATLGGSSYEQYF	TGTGCCACCCTTGGGGGTAGCTCCTACGAGCAGTACTTC	TRBV28	TRBJ2-7	NA	NA
CASSYSGTSNYGYTF	TGTGCCAGCAGCTACTCCGGGACATCTAACTATGGCTACACCTTC	TRBV5-5	TRBJ1-2	NA	NA
CASRPNRPSGNTIYF	TGTGCCAGCCGACCCAACAGGCCCTCTGGAAACACCATATATTTT	TRBV6-5	TRBJ1-3	NA	NA
CASRGGAETQYF	TGTGCCAGCCGCGGCGGGGCAGAGACCCAGTACTTC	TRBV2	TRBJ2-5	NA	NA
CASSSLAVTDTQYF	TGTGCCAGCAGCTCCCTAGCGGTTACAGATACGCAGTATTTT	TRBV13	TRBJ2-3	TRBD2	NA
CASSLGIPMGEQYF	TGTGCCAGCAGCCTAGGGATTCCCATGGGGGAGCAGTACTTC	TRBV14	TRBJ2-7	NA	once
CASSLGGAEQPQHF	TGTGCCAGCAGCTTAGGAGGGGCTGAGCAGCCCCAGCATTTT	TRBV7-9	TRBJ1-5	NA	NA
CASSLERLAGGIEQFF	TGTGCCAGCAGCTTAGAACGGCTAGCGGGGGGTATTGAGCAGTTCTTC	TRBV11-2	TRBJ2-1	TRBD2	NA
CASSPGSSSSYEQYF	TGTGCCAGCAGCCCGGGCTCTAGCTCGTCCTACGAGCAGTACTTC	TRBV5-5	TRBJ2-7	NA	NA
CASKRGHGNTIYF	TGTGCCAGCAAAAGGGGGCATGGAAACACCATATATTTT	TRBV6-5	TRBJ1-3	TRBD1	NA
CASSQSRDEKLFF	TGTGCCAGCAGCCAAAGCAGGGATGAAAAACTGTTTTTT	TRBV7-2	TRBJ1-4	NA	NA
CASSQGMENTGELFF	TGTGCCAGCAGCCAAGGGATGGAGAACACCGGGGAGCTGTTTTTT	TRBV4-2	TRBJ2-2	NA	NA
CASSVAPGFPQETQYF	TGTGCCAGCAGCGTAGCCCCCGGGTTTCCCCAAGAGACCCAGTACTTC	TRBV9	TRBJ2-5	NA	NA
CASRWENLFEKLFF	TGTGCCAGCCGTTGGGAGAACCTATTTGAAAAACTGTTTTTT	TRBV27	TRBJ1-4	NA	NA
CARLRAGKTSYEQYF	TGTGCCAGACTGAGAGCGGGGAAGACTTCCTACGAGCAGTACTTC	TRBV21-1	TRBJ2-7	NA	NA
CASSLGPGALAASTDTQYF	TGTGCCAGCAGCTTGGGCCCGGGCGCACTAGCGGCTAGCACAGATACGCAGTATTTT	TRBV7-3	TRBJ2-3	TRBD2	NA
CASSELAGGLETQYF	TGTGCCAGCAGTGAACTAGCGGGGGGGCTTGAGACCCAGTACTTC	TRBV2	TRBJ2-5	TRBD2	NA
CASSQGTHQPQHF	TGTGCCAGCTCTCAGGGCACCCATCAGCCCCAGCATTTT	TRBV6-5	TRBJ1-5	NA	few
CASSLRAGKGQPQHF	TGTGCCAGCAGCTTACGGGCAGGGAAGGGTCAGCCCCAGCATTTT	TRBV7-3	TRBJ1-5	NA	once
CASSLAGTGPYEQYF	TGTGCCAGCAGCTTGGCTGGGACAGGTCCGTACGAGCAGTACTTC	TRBV5-6	TRBJ2-7	TRBD1	NA
CASRGGEIDEQFF	TGTGCCAGCAGAGGGGGGGAGATCGATGAGCAGTTCTTC	TRBV2	TRBJ2-1	NA	NA
CAISRGNYGYTF	TGTGCCATCAGTAGAGGGAATTATGGCTACACCTTC	TRBV10-3	TRBJ1-2	NA	NA
CASSLVAGPGETQYF	TGTGCCAGCAGCTTAGTGGCGGGGCCGGGGGAGACCCAGTACTTC	TRBV7-2	TRBJ2-5	NA	NA